The sequence of this T cell receptor beta chain was determined in a study of radiation and T cells in renal cell carcinoma. Background on the study: Nephrectomy followed 15 Gy stereotactic body radiation by 4 weeks.

Time point indicated: baseline pretreatment blood. The treatment here: 15 Gy SBRT to primary tumor, nephrectomy 4 weeks later. Sequencing used immunoSEQ multiplex PCR; TCRdb keeps in-frame clones, though not all of them. This table has tens of thousands of clones, roughly four fifths appearing once. This CDR3 comprises 16 residues. J gave up 6 bases and V 5 bases, and 8 bases lay outside the gene matches. CDR1 MDHEN and CDR2 SYDVKM come from the germline V gene. Material: blood, obtained from a patient whose treatment included radiotherapy and nephrectomy. The J gene is TRBJ2-2, the V gene TRBV28, with 11 bases fitting TRBD2. The sequence was obtained from a man aged 60 to 75 with renal cell carcinoma. The CDR3 DNA reads as TGTGCCAGCAGTACAAAACTAGCGGGGGTGGCCGGGGAGCTGTTTTTT. Its translation: CASSTKLAGVAGELFF.